This TCR beta chain was found in a study of blood T cell repertoires in COVID-19. CDR3 length: 13 residues. The V gene's germline CDR1 is MNHEY and CDR2 SVGAGI. The V gene end was trimmed by 10 bases and the J gene end by 5 bases; junction bases not matched to a gene: 5. Libraries were prepared by immunoSEQ multiplex PCR; TCRdb keeps only in-frame clonotypes and omits some of them. The data contain about 180,000 clones, around 85% of them singletons. The chain is built from TRBV6-5 and TRBJ2-6; 7 nucleotides agree with TRBD1. The clonotype was recovered from a woman of 80 years or more with acute or convalescent COVID-19. The sample was peripheral blood. The CDR3 nucleotides read TGTGCCACCCCGACAGGGTGGGCCAACGTCCTGACTTTC. It specifies CATPTGWANVLTF.